The rows below give T cell receptor beta chains drawn from one sample of a study of blood T cell repertoires in COVID-19. Profiling relied on immunoSEQ multiplex PCR, and the TCRdb table lists in-frame clones only, not all of them. In the table there are tens of thousands of clones, around 88% of which are singletons. Specimen: peripheral blood. The receptors were sampled from a man aged 60 to 75 with acute or convalescent COVID-19. Each CDR3 is given with its conserved first and last residue. D genes are given only for firm matches. Expanded clones get a size class; other rows say once, few or many, or leave the size out.

size: -; J: TRBJ2-1; D: TRBD2; V: TRBV29-1; CDR3: CSVEVAIAGVYNEQFF; DNA: TGCAGCGTTGAAGTGGCGATAGCGGGGGTCTACAATGAGCAGTTCTTC
size: -; J: TRBJ1-3; D: -; V: TRBV7-8; CDR3: CASSPGTSLGNTIYF; DNA: TGTGCCAGCAGCCCCGGGACTTCTCTTGGAAACACCATATATTTT
size: -; J: TRBJ1-5; D: TRBD1; V: TRBV6-2/TRBV6-3; CDR3: CASSPPGQGEPQHF; DNA: TGTGCCAGCAGCCCTCCGGGACAGGGGGAGCCCCAGCATTTT
size: -; J: TRBJ2-1; D: -; V: TRBV4-3; CDR3: CASSQADNEQFF; DNA: TGCGCCAGCAGCCAAGCGGACAATGAGCAGTTCTTC
size: -; J: TRBJ1-6; D: -; V: TRBV5-3; CDR3: CARSWAQKPPAGSPLHF; DNA: TGTGCCAGAAGCTGGGCCCAGAAACCCCCAGCAGGTTCACCCCTCCACTTT
size: -; J: TRBJ2-2; D: -; V: TRBV6-5; CDR3: CASSLRQANTGELFF; DNA: TGTGCCAGCAGCCTTAGACAGGCGAACACCGGGGAGCTGTTTTTT
size: few; J: TRBJ1-1; D: -; V: TRBV7-9; CDR3: CASSLRSVSTEAFF; DNA: TGTGCCAGCAGCCTCCGTTCCGTCTCTACTGAAGCTTTCTTT
size: -; J: TRBJ1-4; D: -; V: TRBV4-3; CDR3: CASSQDLWGLGEKLFF; DNA: TGCGCCAGCAGCCAAGATCTATGGGGCCTAGGGGAAAAACTGTTTTTT
size: -; J: TRBJ2-7; D: -; V: TRBV9; CDR3: CASSVDRVSGEQYF; DNA: TGTGCCAGCAGCGTAGATCGGGTGAGTGGGGAGCAGTACTTC
size: -; J: TRBJ1-6; D: TRBD1; V: TRBV9; CDR3: CASSPSPDRALHF; DNA: TGTGCCAGCAGCCCATCTCCCGACAGGGCCCTCCACTTT
size: once; J: TRBJ1-4; D: -; V: TRBV6-1; CDR3: CASSEARGGTNEKLFF; DNA: TGTGCCAGCAGTGAAGCGAGGGGGGGCACTAATGAAAAACTGTTTTTT
size: -; J: TRBJ2-3; D: -; V: TRBV5-1; CDR3: CASSPRGVTSTDTQYF; DNA: TGCGCCAGCAGCCCAAGGGGCGTAACTAGCACAGATACGCAGTATTTT
size: -; J: TRBJ1-3; D: -; V: TRBV4-2; CDR3: CASSQDWGVFGNTIYF; DNA: TGTGCCAGCAGCCAAGATTGGGGGGTCTTCGGAAACACCATATATTTT
size: once; J: TRBJ2-5; D: TRBD1; V: TRBV6-2/TRBV6-3; CDR3: CASSYPTLTGEQETQYF; DNA: TGTGCCAGCAGTTATCCCACACTGACAGGGGAACAAGAGACCCAGTACTTC
size: -; J: TRBJ1-2; D: -; V: TRBV5-4; CDR3: CASSLDLQDYGYTF; DNA: TGTGCCAGCAGCTTGGATTTACAGGACTATGGCTACACCTTC
size: -; J: TRBJ2-5; D: TRBD2; V: TRBV9; CDR3: CASSVASGQETQYF; DNA: TGTGCCAGCAGCGTAGCTAGCGGCCAAGAGACCCAGTACTTC
size: few; J: TRBJ2-7; D: -; V: TRBV28; CDR3: CASSPPGRAYYEQYF; DNA: TGTGCCAGCAGTCCCCCGGGCAGGGCCTACTACGAGCAGTACTTC
size: -; J: TRBJ1-5; D: -; V: TRBV6-5; CDR3: CASSYPPGGGNQPQHF; DNA: TGTGCCAGCAGTTACCCCCCCGGAGGGGGCAATCAGCCCCAGCATTTT
size: -; J: TRBJ1-1; D: TRBD1; V: TRBV30; CDR3: CAWRGQPNTEAFF; DNA: TGTGCCTGGAGGGGACAGCCGAACACTGAAGCTTTCTTT
size: -; J: TRBJ1-5; D: -; V: TRBV19; CDR3: CASRDREYSNQPQHF; DNA: TGTGCCAGTAGAGACCGGGAGTATAGCAATCAGCCCCAGCATTTT
size: few; J: TRBJ2-3; D: -; V: TRBV9; CDR3: CASSGTRGASTDTQYF; DNA: TGTGCCAGCAGCGGGACCCGCGGGGCTAGCACAGATACGCAGTATTTT
size: few; J: TRBJ2-7; D: TRBD1; V: TRBV15; CDR3: CATSRDKTGIYEQYF; DNA: TGTGCCACCAGCAGAGACAAGACAGGGATCTACGAGCAGTACTTC
size: -; J: TRBJ2-1; D: -; V: TRBV11-2; CDR3: CASSLAGSPVGEQFF; DNA: TGTGCCAGCAGCTTAGCAGGGTCCCCCGTAGGTGAGCAGTTCTTC
size: -; J: TRBJ2-1; D: TRBD1; V: TRBV18; CDR3: CASSPVQTGGWVNEQFF; DNA: TGTGCCAGCTCACCAGTCCAGACAGGGGGTTGGGTCAATGAGCAGTTCTTC
size: -; J: TRBJ1-4; D: TRBD1; V: TRBV6-1; CDR3: CASSARRTGQNEKLFF; DNA: TGTGCCAGCAGTGCGCGACGGACAGGTCAAAATGAAAAACTGTTTTTT
size: -; J: TRBJ1-2; D: -; V: TRBV11-2; CDR3: CASSPQGGVSYGYTF; DNA: TGTGCCAGCAGCCCTCAAGGGGGAGTCTCTTATGGCTACACCTTC
size: -; J: TRBJ2-2; D: -; V: TRBV7-9; CDR3: CASSLASQPNTGELFF; DNA: TGTGCCAGCAGCTTAGCGTCACAGCCGAACACCGGGGAGCTGTTTTTT
size: -; J: TRBJ2-3; D: TRBD2; V: TRBV5-1; CDR3: CASSLSLAGGHYPDTQYF; DNA: TGCGCCAGCAGCTTGTCACTAGCGGGGGGGCATTACCCAGATACGCAGTATTTT
size: -; J: TRBJ2-1; D: -; V: TRBV28; CDR3: CASSRQSYNEQFF; DNA: TGTGCCAGCAGTCGACAGTCCTACAATGAGCAGTTCTTC
size: -; J: TRBJ1-3; D: -; V: TRBV7-2; CDR3: CASSLMSPGLGSGNTIYF; DNA: TGTGCCAGCAGCTTAATGTCTCCGGGGTTAGGTTCTGGAAACACCATATATTTT
size: -; J: TRBJ1-5; D: -; V: TRBV6-2/TRBV6-3; CDR3: CASSPGTTDSNQPQHF; DNA: TGTGCCAGCAGTCCCGGGACTACCGATAGCAATCAGCCCCAGCATTTT
size: few; J: TRBJ2-3; D: TRBD1; V: TRBV6-1; CDR3: CASSETGTGGTDTQYF; DNA: TGTGCCAGCAGTGAGACCGGGACAGGGGGAACAGATACGCAGTATTTT
size: -; J: TRBJ2-3; D: TRBD2; V: TRBV11-2; CDR3: CASSPRLAGGSTDTQYF; DNA: TGTGCCAGCAGCCCAAGACTAGCGGGGGGTTCCACAGATACGCAGTATTTT
size: -; J: TRBJ2-3; D: TRBD2; V: TRBV11-2; CDR3: CASSLSTSGGSDTQYF; DNA: TGTGCCAGCAGCTTAAGTACTAGCGGGGGATCAGATACGCAGTATTTT
size: -; J: TRBJ2-5; D: -; V: TRBV4-1; CDR3: CASSQGRQIQETQYF; DNA: TGCGCCAGCAGCCAAGGGAGACAGATCCAAGAGACCCAGTACTTC
size: -; J: TRBJ2-1; D: -; V: TRBV11-2; CDR3: CASSLDAGSSDEQFF; DNA: TGTGCCAGCAGCTTAGACGCGGGGAGTTCCGATGAGCAGTTCTTC
size: -; J: TRBJ2-7; D: TRBD1; V: TRBV6-5; CDR3: CASSLQGVEQYF; DNA: TGTGCCAGCAGTTTGCAGGGGGTCGAGCAGTACTTC
size: -; J: TRBJ1-5; D: -; V: TRBV27; CDR3: CASSLRGGEGNQPQHF; DNA: TGTGCCAGCAGTTTAAGGGGAGGGGAGGGGAATCAGCCCCAGCATTTT
size: few; J: TRBJ2-7; D: TRBD2; V: TRBV2; CDR3: CASNPRGRGNYEQYF; DNA: TGTGCCAGCAACCCGCGGGGGAGGGGCAACTACGAGCAGTACTTC
size: few; J: TRBJ1-1; D: TRBD1; V: TRBV5-6; CDR3: CASRTGGTEAFF; DNA: TGTGCCAGCAGGACAGGGGGCACTGAAGCTTTCTTT
size: once; J: TRBJ2-7; D: TRBD1; V: TRBV11-2; CDR3: CASSLDGQGVYEQYF; DNA: TGTGCCAGCAGCTTAGATGGACAGGGCGTATACGAGCAGTACTTC
size: -; J: TRBJ2-7; D: -; V: TRBV7-8; CDR3: CASSLGAGPTYEQYF; DNA: TGTGCCAGCAGCTTAGGGGCGGGACCGACCTACGAGCAGTACTTC
size: -; J: TRBJ1-2; D: TRBD1; V: TRBV7-8; CDR3: CASSPGTEYYGYTF; DNA: TGTGCCAGCAGCCCCGGGACAGAATACTATGGCTACACCTTC
size: -; J: TRBJ2-1; D: -; V: TRBV19; CDR3: CASSIDRTWNEQFF; DNA: TGTGCCAGTAGTATCGACAGAACCTGGAATGAGCAGTTCTTC
size: few; J: TRBJ1-2; D: -; V: TRBV6-2/TRBV6-3; CDR3: CASRYGDRRWHGYTF; DNA: TGTGCCAGCAGGTACGGAGACAGGCGGTGGCATGGCTACACCTTC
size: -; J: TRBJ1-5; D: TRBD1; V: TRBV10-3; CDR3: CAISNRDRDSNQPQHF; DNA: TGTGCCATCAGTAACCGGGACAGGGATAGCAATCAGCCCCAGCATTTT
size: -; J: TRBJ2-7; D: TRBD2; V: TRBV19; CDR3: CASSIEAGGPYEQYF; DNA: TGTGCCAGTAGTATTGAGGCGGGGGGGCCCTACGAGCAGTACTTC
size: -; J: TRBJ2-1; D: TRBD2; V: TRBV29-1; CDR3: CSVEVAGGNYNEQFF; DNA: TGCAGCGTTGAAGTAGCGGGGGGAAACTACAATGAGCAGTTCTTC
size: -; J: TRBJ2-2; D: -; V: TRBV7-6; CDR3: CASSLAAGGLIPGELFF; DNA: TGTGCCAGCAGCTTAGCCGCCGGGGGGCTAATCCCCGGGGAGCTGTTTTTT
size: -; J: TRBJ1-1; D: -; V: TRBV27; CDR3: CASGQLRNTEAFF; DNA: TGTGCCAGCGGACAGTTGCGGAACACTGAAGCTTTCTTT
size: -; J: TRBJ2-5; D: -; V: TRBV30; CDR3: CAWKVGLPGETQYF; DNA: TGTGCCTGGAAGGTGGGGCTTCCTGGGGAGACCCAGTACTTC
size: -; J: TRBJ1-4; D: TRBD1; V: TRBV19; CDR3: CASTRGQKLFF; DNA: TGTGCCTCCACCAGGGGGCAAAAACTGTTTTTT
size: few; J: TRBJ1-4; D: -; V: TRBV19; CDR3: CASTVGEKLFF; DNA: TGTGCCAGTACAGTGGGCGAAAAACTGTTTTTT
size: -; J: TRBJ2-2; D: -; V: TRBV5-1; CDR3: CASTPGTSNTGELFF; DNA: TGCGCCAGCACCCCCGGGACTTCGAACACCGGGGAGCTGTTTTTT
size: -; J: TRBJ1-1; D: TRBD1; V: TRBV18; CDR3: CASSPRTGGSSEAFF; DNA: TGTGCCAGCTCACCACGGACAGGGGGTAGCTCTGAAGCTTTCTTT
size: -; J: TRBJ1-2; D: -; V: TRBV27; CDR3: CASSFSYGNYGYTF; DNA: TGTGCCAGCAGTTTTAGCTACGGAAACTATGGCTACACCTTC
size: -; J: TRBJ2-7; D: TRBD2; V: TRBV5-6; CDR3: CASSPGTSGYEQYF; DNA: TGTGCCAGCAGCCCGGGGACTAGCGGATACGAGCAGTACTTC